Included here is one TCR beta chain sequence, with context. Its cognate antigen is unknown. The data were taken from a study of cytomegalovirus exposure and HLA in healthy donors. Study background: Genotyping of under 500 donors showed that 80% to 85% belonged to the Caucasian-associated ancestry cluster.

Study-level findings and limits: The study put under 200 TCR beta chains on its list as cytomegalovirus-associated. Other equally common chains were less clonally expanded than HLA-associated TCR beta chains, a later analysis showed.

V lost 2 bases and J lost 0, with 8 bases in between. The CDR3 runs to 14 residues. Per the germline V gene, CDR1 is SGDLS and CDR2 is YYNGEE. The PCR ran on 60 Vbeta and 13 Jbeta primers. Authors' analysis steps: In a later analysis, of 84 million or so unique beta chains, about 12 million appeared in at least two donors. TCRdb's copy holds only in-frame clones and misses some; the assay was immunoSEQ multiplex PCR. V and J calls and clone size are copied from that table; D and trimming were computed from the DNA. Among over 70,000 clones listed, 78% were seen once. This receptor was identified in a male donor in good health and CMV-seropositive. The sequencing input was PBMCs. This rearrangement joins TRBV9 to TRBJ1-2; D not certain. The CDR3 spells CASSVDSANYGYTF. In nucleotides, the CDR3 is TGTGCCAGCAGCGTTGACTCGGCTAACTATGGCTACACCTTC.